This TCR beta chain was sequenced during a study of regulatory T cells in long-lasting Graves disease. There are many counts of this clonotype. The length of the CDR3 is 12 residues. V gave up 2 bases and J gave up 3 bases, with 4 bases separating them. Per the germline V gene, CDR1 is LGHNT and CDR2 is FRNRAP. Construction of TCR beta libraries relied on iRepertoire HTBI primers and on Arm-PCR targeting CDR3 regions. TCRdb redid the calling of the multiplex PCR reads with MiXCR, one entry per CDR3 protein. The sample has approximately 390,000 distinct CDR3 sequences, under 20% seen once. Time point reported: newly diagnosed GD, antithyroid drugs for less than 3 months. Construction of the TCR library relied on RNA isolated from PBMCs. The same sample was also studied in work on T cells in Graves' hyperthyroidism and ophthalmopathy. This second study says: Most thyroid clonotypes expanded above 0.001 appeared in blood too.

Source: peripheral blood mononuclear cells (PBMCs), taken at new diagnosis, from a patient treated with antithyroid drugs. The chain is built from TRBV12-5 and TRBJ1-1; no clear D. The TCR sequence derives from a young woman with Graves disease. CDR3 coding DNA: TGTGCTAGTGGTTTGTTATACACTGAAGCTTTCTTT. Its protein is CASGLLYTEAFF.